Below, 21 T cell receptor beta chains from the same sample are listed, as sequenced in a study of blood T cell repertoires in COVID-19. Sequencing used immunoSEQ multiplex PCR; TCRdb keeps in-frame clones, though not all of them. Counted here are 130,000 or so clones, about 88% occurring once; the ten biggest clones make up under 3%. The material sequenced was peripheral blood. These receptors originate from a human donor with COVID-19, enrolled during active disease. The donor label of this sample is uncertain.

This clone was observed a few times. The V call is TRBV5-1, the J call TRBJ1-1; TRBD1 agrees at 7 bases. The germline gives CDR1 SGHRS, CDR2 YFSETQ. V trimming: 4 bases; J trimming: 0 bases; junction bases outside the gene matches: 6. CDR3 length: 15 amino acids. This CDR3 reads CASSLAGGMNTEAFF. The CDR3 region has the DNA TGCGCCAGCAGCCTGGCAGGGGGGATGAACACTGAAGCTTTCTTT.

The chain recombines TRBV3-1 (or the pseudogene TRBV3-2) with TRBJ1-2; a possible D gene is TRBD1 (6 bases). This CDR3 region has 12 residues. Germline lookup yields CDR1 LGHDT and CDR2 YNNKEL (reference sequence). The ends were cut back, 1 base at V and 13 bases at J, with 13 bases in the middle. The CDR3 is CASSQANREGTF. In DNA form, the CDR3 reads TGTGCCAGCAGCCAAGCAAACAGGGAGGGCACCTTC.

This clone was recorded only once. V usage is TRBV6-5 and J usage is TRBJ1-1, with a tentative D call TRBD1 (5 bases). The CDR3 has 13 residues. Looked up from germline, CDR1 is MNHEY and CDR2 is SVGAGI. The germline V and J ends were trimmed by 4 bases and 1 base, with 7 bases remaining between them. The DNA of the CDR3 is TGTGCCAGCAGTTGGGGGGGGAACACTGAAGCTTTCTTT. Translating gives CASSWGGNTEAFF.

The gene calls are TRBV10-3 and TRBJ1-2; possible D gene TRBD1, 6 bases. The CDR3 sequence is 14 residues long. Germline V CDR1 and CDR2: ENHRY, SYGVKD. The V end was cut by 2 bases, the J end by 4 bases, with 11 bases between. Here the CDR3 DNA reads TGTGCCATCAGTGAGCTGGGGACAAGCTATGGCTACACCTTC. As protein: CAISELGTSYGYTF.

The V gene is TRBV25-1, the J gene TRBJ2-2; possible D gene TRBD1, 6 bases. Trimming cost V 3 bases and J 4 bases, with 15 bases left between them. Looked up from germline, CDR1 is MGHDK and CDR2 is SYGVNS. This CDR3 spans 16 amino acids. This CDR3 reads CASSDRDTIPTGELFF. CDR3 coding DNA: TGTGCCAGCAGTGACCGGGACACAATTCCCACCGGGGAGCTGTTTTTT.

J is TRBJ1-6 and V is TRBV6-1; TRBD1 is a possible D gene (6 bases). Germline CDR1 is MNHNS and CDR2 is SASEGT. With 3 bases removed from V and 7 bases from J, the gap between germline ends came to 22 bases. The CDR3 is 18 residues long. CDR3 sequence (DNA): TGTGCCAGCAGTGAGGTAACTGGCGGGGGGGCTCTCAATTCACCCCTCCACTTT. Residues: CASSEVTGGGALNSPLHF.

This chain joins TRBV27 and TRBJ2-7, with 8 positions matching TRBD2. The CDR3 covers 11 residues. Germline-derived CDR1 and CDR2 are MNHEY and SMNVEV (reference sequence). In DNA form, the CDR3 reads TGTGCTGCCGGGGGGGCCAACGAGCAGTACTTC. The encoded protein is CAAGGANEQYF.

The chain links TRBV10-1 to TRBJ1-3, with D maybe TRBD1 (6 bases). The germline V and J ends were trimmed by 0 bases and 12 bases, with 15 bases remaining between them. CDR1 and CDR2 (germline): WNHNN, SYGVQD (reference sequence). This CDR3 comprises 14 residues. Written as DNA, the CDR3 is TGCGCCAGCAGTGAGTCCGGGACAAACAGCCTCATATATTTT. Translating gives CASSESGTNSLIYF.

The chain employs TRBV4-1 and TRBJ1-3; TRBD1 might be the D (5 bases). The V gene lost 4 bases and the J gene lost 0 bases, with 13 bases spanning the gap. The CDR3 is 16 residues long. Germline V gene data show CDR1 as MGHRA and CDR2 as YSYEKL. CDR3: CASSPSGRSSGNTIYF. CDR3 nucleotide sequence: TGCGCCAGCAGCCCATCAGGGCGGAGCTCTGGAAACACCATATATTTT.

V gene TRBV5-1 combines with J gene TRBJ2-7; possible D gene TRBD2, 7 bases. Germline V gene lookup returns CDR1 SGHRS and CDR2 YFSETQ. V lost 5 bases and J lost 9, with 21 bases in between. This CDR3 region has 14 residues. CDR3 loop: CASRIGGGLSGQYF. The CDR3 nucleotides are TGCGCCAGCAGAATCGGCGGGGGCCTATCTGGGCAGTACTTC.

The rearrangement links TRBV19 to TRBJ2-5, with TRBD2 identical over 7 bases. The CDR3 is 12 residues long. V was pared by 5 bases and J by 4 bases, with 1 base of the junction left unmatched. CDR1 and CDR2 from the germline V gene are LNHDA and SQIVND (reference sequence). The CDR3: CASSGGGETQYF. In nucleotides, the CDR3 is TGTGCCAGTAGTGGGGGGGGAGAGACCCAGTACTTC.

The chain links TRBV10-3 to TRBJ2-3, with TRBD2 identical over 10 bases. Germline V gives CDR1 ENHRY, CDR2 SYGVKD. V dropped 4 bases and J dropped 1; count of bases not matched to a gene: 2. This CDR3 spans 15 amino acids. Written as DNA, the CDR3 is TGTGCCATCAGTGGCGGGACTAGCGGCACAGATACGCAGTATTTT. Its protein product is CAISGGTSGTDTQYF.

The CDR3: CASSPRGEPYEQYF. Written as DNA, the CDR3 is TGTGCCAGCAGCCCCCGGGGTGAGCCGTACGAGCAGTACTTC. The rearrangement links TRBV6-5 to TRBJ2-7, with TRBD2 as a possible D gene (5 bases). Trimming shortened V by 6 bases and J by 4 bases, and 16 bases separated the two germline ends. This CDR3 spans 14 amino acids. Germline CDR1 reads MNHEY; CDR2 reads SVGAGI.

The DNA of the CDR3 is TGCAGCGTTGAAAGACAGGGGGCTTGGACTGAAGCTTTCTTT. Amino acids: CSVERQGAWTEAFF. The rearrangement uses TRBV29-1 and TRBJ1-1; 10 bases map to TRBD1. CDR1 and CDR2 from the germline V gene are SQVTM and ANQGSEA. The V gene end was trimmed by 2 bases and the J gene end by 5 bases; junction bases not matched to a gene: 5. This CDR3 is 14 amino acids long.

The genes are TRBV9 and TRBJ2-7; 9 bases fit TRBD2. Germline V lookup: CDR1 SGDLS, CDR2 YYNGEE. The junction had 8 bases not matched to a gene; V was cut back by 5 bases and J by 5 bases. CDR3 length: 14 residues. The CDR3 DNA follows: TGTGCCAGCAGGGCTGGCGGGAGGGCCCACGAGCAGTACTTC. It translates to CASRAGGRAHEQYF.

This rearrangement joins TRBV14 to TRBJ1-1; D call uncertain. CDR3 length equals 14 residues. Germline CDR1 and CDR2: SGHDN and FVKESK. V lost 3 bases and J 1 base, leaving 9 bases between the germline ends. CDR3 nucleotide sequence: TGTGCCAGCAGCCAGACACTGACGAACACTGAAGCTTTCTTT. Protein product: CASSQTLTNTEAFF. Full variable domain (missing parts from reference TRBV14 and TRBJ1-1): EAGVTQFPSHSVIEKGQTVTLRCDPISGHDNLYWYRRVMGKEIKFLLHFVKESKQDESGMPNNRFLAERTGGTYSTLKVQPAELEDSGVYFCASSQTLTNTEAFFGQGTRLTVV.

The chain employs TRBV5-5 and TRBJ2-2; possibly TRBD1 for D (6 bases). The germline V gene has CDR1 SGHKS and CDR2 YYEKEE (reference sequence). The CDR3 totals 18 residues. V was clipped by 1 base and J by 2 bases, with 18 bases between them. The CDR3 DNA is TGTGCCAGCAGCTTGACAGGGTCGACACCCATAAACACCGGGGAGCTGTTTTTT. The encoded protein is CASSLTGSTPINTGELFF. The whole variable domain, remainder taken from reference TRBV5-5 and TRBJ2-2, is DAGVTQSPTHLIKTRGQQVTLRCSPISGHKSVSWYQQVLGQGPQFIFQYYEKEERGRGNFPDRFSARQFPNYSSELNVNALLLGDSALYLCASSLTGSTPINTGELFFGEGSRLTVL.

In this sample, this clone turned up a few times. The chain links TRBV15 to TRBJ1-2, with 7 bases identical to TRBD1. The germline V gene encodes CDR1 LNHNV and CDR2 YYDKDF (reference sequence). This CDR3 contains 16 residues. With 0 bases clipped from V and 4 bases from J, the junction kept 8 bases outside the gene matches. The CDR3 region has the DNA TGTGCCACCAGCAGAGATCTTAGGCCAGGGGGCTATGGCTACACCTTC. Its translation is CATSRDLRPGGYGYTF.

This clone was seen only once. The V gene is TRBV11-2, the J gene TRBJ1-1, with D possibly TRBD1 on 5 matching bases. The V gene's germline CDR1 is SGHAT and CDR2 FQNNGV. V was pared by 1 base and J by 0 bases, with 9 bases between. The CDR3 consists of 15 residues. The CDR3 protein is CASSLGAGLNTEAFF. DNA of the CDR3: TGTGCCAGCAGCTTAGGGGCAGGGTTGAACACTGAAGCTTTCTTT.

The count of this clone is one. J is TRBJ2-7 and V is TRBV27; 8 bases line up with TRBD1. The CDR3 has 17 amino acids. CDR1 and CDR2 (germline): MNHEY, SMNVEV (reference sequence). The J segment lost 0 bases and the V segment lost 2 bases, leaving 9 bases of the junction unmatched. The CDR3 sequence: CASSLAQDRVDSYEQYF. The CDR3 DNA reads TGTGCCAGCAGTTTAGCCCAGGACAGGGTAGACTCCTACGAGCAGTACTTC.

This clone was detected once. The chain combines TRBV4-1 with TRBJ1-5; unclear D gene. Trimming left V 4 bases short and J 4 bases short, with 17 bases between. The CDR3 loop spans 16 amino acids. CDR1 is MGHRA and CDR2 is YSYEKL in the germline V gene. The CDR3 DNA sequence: TGCGCCAGCAGCCGCGGGCCAGGTGGGGAGAATCAGCCCCAGCATTTT. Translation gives CASSRGPGGENQPQHF.